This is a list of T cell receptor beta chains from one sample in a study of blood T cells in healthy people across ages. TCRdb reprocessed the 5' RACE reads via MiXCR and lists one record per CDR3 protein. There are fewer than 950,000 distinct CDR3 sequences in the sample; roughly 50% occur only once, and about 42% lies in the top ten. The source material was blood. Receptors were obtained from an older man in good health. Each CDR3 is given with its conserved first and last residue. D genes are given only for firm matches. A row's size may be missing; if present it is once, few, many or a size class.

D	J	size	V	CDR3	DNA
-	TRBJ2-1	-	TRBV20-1	CSVPPPREGIDEQFF	TGCAGTGTCCCTCCTCCGAGGGAAGGAATCGATGAGCAGTTCTTC
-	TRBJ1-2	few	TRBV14	CASSQDEIYGYTF	TGTGCCAGCAGCCAAGACGAGATCTATGGCTACACCTTC
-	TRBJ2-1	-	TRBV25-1	CASSGLNEQFF	TGTGCCAGCAGTGGTCTAAATGAGCAGTTCTTC
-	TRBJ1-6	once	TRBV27	CASSGVLYNSPLHF	TGTGCCAGCAGTGGAGTTCTCTATAATTCACCCCTCCACTTT
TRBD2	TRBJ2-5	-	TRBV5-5	CASSSGLAGVNEQYF	TGTGCCAGCAGCTCCGGACTAGCGGGAGTAAATGAGCAGTACTTC
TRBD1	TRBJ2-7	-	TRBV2	CASDRDRVSDEQYF	TGTGCCAGCGACCGGGACAGGGTCTCGGACGAGCAGTACTTC
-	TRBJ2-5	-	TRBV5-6	CASSLGQFQETQYF	TGTGCCAGCAGCTTGGGGCAGTTCCAAGAGACCCAGTACTTC
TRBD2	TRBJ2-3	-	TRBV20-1	CSARDRGLAGNTQYF	TGCAGTGCTAGAGATAGGGGACTAGCGGGAAATACGCAGTATTTT
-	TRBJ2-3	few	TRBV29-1	CSALRDLGSDTQYF	TGCAGCGCACTCCGGGACCTTGGTTCAGATACGCAGTATTTT
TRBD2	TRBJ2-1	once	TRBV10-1	CASSEIAGGFEQFF	TGCGCCAGCAGTGAAATAGCGGGAGGTTTTGAGCAGTTCTTC
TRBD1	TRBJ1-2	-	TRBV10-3	CAISEPRGSYGYTF	TGTGCCATCAGTGAGCCCAGGGGGAGTTATGGCTACACCTTC
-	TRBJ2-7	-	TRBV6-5	CASSYGHRSYEQYF	TGTGCCAGCAGTTACGGCCACCGGTCCTACGAGCAGTACTTC
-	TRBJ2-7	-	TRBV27	CASSPQTGPYEQYF	TGTGCCAGCAGTCCGCAGACAGGCCCCTACGAGCAGTACTTC
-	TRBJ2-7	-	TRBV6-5	CATQTGAREQYF	TGTGCCACCCAGACTGGCGCCAGGGAGCAGTACTTC
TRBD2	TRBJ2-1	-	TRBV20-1	CSAEPTSGSSNEQFF	TGCAGTGCGGAACCCACTAGCGGGAGTAGTAATGAGCAGTTCTTC
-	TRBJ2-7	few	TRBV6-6	CASSYLRRDISYEQYF	TGTGCCAGCAGTTACCTGCGCCGGGACATCTCCTACGAGCAGTACTTC
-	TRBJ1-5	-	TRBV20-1	CSARARGLNNQPQHF	TGCAGTGCTAGAGCCCGGGGGCTGAACAATCAGCCCCAGCATTTT
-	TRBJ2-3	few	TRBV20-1	CSAPNISVGQYF	TGCAGTGCCCCCAACATTAGCGTGGGGCAGTATTTT
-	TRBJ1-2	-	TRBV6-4	CASSDPTRGGYGYTF	TGTGCCAGCAGTGACCCGACCAGAGGGGGGTATGGCTACACCTTC
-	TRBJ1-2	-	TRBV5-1	CASSLSWEGGSYNYGYTF	TGCGCCAGCAGCTTGTCGTGGGAGGGCGGGTCCTACAACTATGGCTACACCTTC
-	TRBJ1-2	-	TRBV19	CASSIQVADQYNYGYTF	TGTGCCAGTAGTATCCAAGTGGCGGACCAATATAACTATGGCTACACCTTC
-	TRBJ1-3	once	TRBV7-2	CASSLTVSRDWGNTIYF	TGTGCCAGCAGCTTAACCGTTTCTCGGGATTGGGGAAACACCATATATTTT
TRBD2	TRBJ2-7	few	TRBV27	CASSLAGDPYEQYF	TGTGCCAGCAGTTTAGCGGGAGATCCCTACGAGCAGTACTTC
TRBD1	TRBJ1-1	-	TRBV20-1	CSAKQGQYTEAFF	TGCAGTGCTAAGCAGGGACAGTACACTGAAGCTTTCTTT
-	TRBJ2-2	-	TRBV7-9	CASRGPRSPYTGELFF	TGTGCCAGCAGGGGCCCGAGGTCACCTTATACCGGGGAGCTGTTTTTT
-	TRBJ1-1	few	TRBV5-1	CASSLGGDRNTEAFF	TGCGCCAGCAGCTTGGGGGGCGACAGGAACACTGAAGCTTTCTTT
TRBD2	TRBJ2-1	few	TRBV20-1	CSAEITASGSGEQFF	TGCAGTGCTGAGATTACGGCTAGCGGGAGCGGTGAGCAGTTCTTC
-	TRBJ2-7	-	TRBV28	CASRPGDLQTYEQYF	TGTGCCAGCCGCCCCGGTGATCTCCAAACCTACGAGCAGTACTTC
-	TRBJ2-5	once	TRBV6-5	CASSYSHGTGETQYF	TGTGCCAGCAGTTACTCGCACGGGACTGGGGAGACCCAGTACTTC
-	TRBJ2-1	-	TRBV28	CASSLWETGQGNEQFF	TGTGCCAGCAGTTTGTGGGAGACCGGTCAGGGCAATGAGCAGTTCTTC
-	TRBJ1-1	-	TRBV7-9	CASSLGGRTNTEAFF	TGTGCCAGCAGCTTAGGGGGACGGACGAACACTGAAGCTTTCTTT
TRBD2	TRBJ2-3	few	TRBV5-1	CASRGLAGGDAYF	TGCGCCAGCAGGGGACTAGCGGGAGGAGACGCGTATTTT
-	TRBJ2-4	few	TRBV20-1	CSASLGSNKNIQYF	TGCAGTGCTAGTCTCGGGAGCAACAAAAACATTCAGTACTTC
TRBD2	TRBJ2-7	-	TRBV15	CATSGGLAGLAYEQYF	TGTGCCACCAGCGGGGGACTAGCGGGATTGGCCTACGAGCAGTACTTC
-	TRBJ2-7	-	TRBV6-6	CASSYLASQEPQYF	TGTGCCAGCAGTTACTTAGCTTCCCAAGAACCCCAGTACTTC